A selection of T cell receptor beta chains follows, all from one sample in a study of tumor and adjacent non-tumor tissue in lung cancer. MiXCR, run by TCRdb on the multiplex PCR reads, gives a single entry per CDR3 protein. This sample has more than 55,000 distinct CDR3 sequences, with around 76% found just once. Sequencing was performed on distant non-tumor lung tissue. These receptors all come from a man aged 55 to 69 with non-small cell lung cancer. Each CDR3 is given without its conserved first and last residue. Fields, in order: CDR3 protein, V gene, clone size. The size field is filled for only some rows; it gives once, few, many or a size class.

CDR3 protein: SALRGGQCSHEQY
V gene: TRBV29-1
clone size: NA

CDR3 protein: ASSHGQTNTEAF
V gene: TRBV11-1
clone size: few

CDR3 protein: ASTPTRDQETQY
V gene: TRBV28
clone size: many

CDR3 protein: ASKAAAGVARTYEQY
V gene: TRBV28
clone size: many

CDR3 protein: ASSQGSAETIYGYT
V gene: TRBV4-2
clone size: NA

CDR3 protein: DSSYWRGGSLPEQF
V gene: TRBV6-6
clone size: NA

CDR3 protein: ANRDSTGSGEQY
V gene: TRBV6-5
clone size: NA

CDR3 protein: ASSSLAKRYEQY
V gene: TRBV6-2/TRBV6-3
clone size: NA

CDR3 protein: ASILRAGVWYNEQF
V gene: TRBV6-5
clone size: NA

CDR3 protein: ASSLGPAGYQETQY
V gene: TRBV5-1
clone size: NA

CDR3 protein: VSSFTGTGSSSLH
V gene: TRBV6-5
clone size: NA

CDR3 protein: AGSSWTGYEQY
V gene: TRBV7-9
clone size: NA

CDR3 protein: ASSAAGTQETQY
V gene: TRBV6-1
clone size: many

CDR3 protein: SATGGTEQY
V gene: TRBV29-1
clone size: NA

CDR3 protein: SVPRGQENEQY
V gene: TRBV29-1
clone size: NA

CDR3 protein: SARALGRADDTQY
V gene: TRBV20-1
clone size: few

CDR3 protein: ASSLDQETQY
V gene: TRBV11-2
clone size: many

CDR3 protein: VTSDPARQSPTLEHY
V gene: TRBV24-1
clone size: once

CDR3 protein: VSSESVRLRRNEQF
V gene: TRBV6-1
clone size: NA

CDR3 protein: ASSFESLYSPLH
V gene: TRBV12-3/TRBV12-4
clone size: NA

CDR3 protein: SARDDSQPQH
V gene: TRBV20-1
clone size: many

CDR3 protein: TSSYNRGSGSIQY
V gene: TRBV6-5
clone size: NA

CDR3 protein: ASSIEGDGYEQY
V gene: TRBV5-1
clone size: NA

CDR3 protein: ASSLTREQY
V gene: TRBV28
clone size: many

CDR3 protein: ASSVGTGGFSSGANVLT
V gene: TRBV9
clone size: NA

CDR3 protein: ASSLFTFQAGFNQHQH
V gene: TRBV28
clone size: NA

CDR3 protein: DSSFQTSAEQS
V gene: TRBV11-2
clone size: NA

CDR3 protein: ASGGLEDTDTQY
V gene: TRBV5-5
clone size: NA

CDR3 protein: ASSLQTSAWNEQF
V gene: TRBV13
clone size: NA

CDR3 protein: STSAGGDAEAF
V gene: TRBV29-1
clone size: NA

CDR3 protein: AISASGAAYEQY
V gene: TRBV28
clone size: NA

CDR3 protein: ASSRKPILNRGWQYEQY
V gene: TRBV4-1
clone size: NA

CDR3 protein: ASSFSSGIGELF
V gene: TRBV11-1
clone size: NA

CDR3 protein: ASSTGAVNTPLH
V gene: TRBV4-1
clone size: NA

CDR3 protein: SGQERTYNSPLH
V gene: TRBV29-1
clone size: NA

CDR3 protein: DSSCSTGTGELF
V gene: TRBV11-1
clone size: NA

CDR3 protein: ASSRGISGANVLT
V gene: TRBV11-3
clone size: NA

CDR3 protein: ASGKDTYQETQY
V gene: TRBV11-1
clone size: NA

CDR3 protein: AGSIEAGEFHEQF
V gene: TRBV19
clone size: NA

CDR3 protein: ASSPFWASRRAPDAQY
V gene: TRBV28
clone size: NA

CDR3 protein: ASSFEGGSPGKNIQY
V gene: TRBV12-3/TRBV12-4
clone size: NA

CDR3 protein: ANSSKGLAGNNEQF
V gene: TRBV7-8
clone size: NA

CDR3 protein: ASSSYSGLGSYEQY
V gene: TRBV12-3/TRBV12-4
clone size: NA

CDR3 protein: ASSRRGGNDYVYT
V gene: TRBV6-5
clone size: NA

CDR3 protein: ASSQVTSGIMQETQY
V gene: TRBV4-1
clone size: NA

CDR3 protein: SVHHPTGTNTDTQY
V gene: TRBV29-1
clone size: NA

CDR3 protein: GSSPGGSENYEQY
V gene: TRBV4-2
clone size: NA

CDR3 protein: ASSLLRQNTDTQY
V gene: TRBV13
clone size: NA

CDR3 protein: ASCFNAGGKLF
V gene: TRBV11-2
clone size: NA

CDR3 protein: ASRPSGETYGQY
V gene: TRBV6-2/TRBV6-3
clone size: NA

CDR3 protein: CARLAGRVSNEQF
V gene: TRBV20-1
clone size: NA

CDR3 protein: ASSPTGRNTEVF
V gene: TRBV5-4
clone size: NA

CDR3 protein: ASMSVSRGESDYT
V gene: TRBV6-5
clone size: NA

CDR3 protein: ASSSQGLAGKNEQF
V gene: TRBV11-3
clone size: NA

CDR3 protein: AISQDTGTGYVNYGYT
V gene: TRBV4-1
clone size: NA

CDR3 protein: SVPRGHDLSTVTQY
V gene: TRBV29-1
clone size: NA

CDR3 protein: ASSRTGIYKQY
V gene: TRBV6-6
clone size: NA

CDR3 protein: ASSLAGTANEKLF
V gene: TRBV5-1
clone size: many